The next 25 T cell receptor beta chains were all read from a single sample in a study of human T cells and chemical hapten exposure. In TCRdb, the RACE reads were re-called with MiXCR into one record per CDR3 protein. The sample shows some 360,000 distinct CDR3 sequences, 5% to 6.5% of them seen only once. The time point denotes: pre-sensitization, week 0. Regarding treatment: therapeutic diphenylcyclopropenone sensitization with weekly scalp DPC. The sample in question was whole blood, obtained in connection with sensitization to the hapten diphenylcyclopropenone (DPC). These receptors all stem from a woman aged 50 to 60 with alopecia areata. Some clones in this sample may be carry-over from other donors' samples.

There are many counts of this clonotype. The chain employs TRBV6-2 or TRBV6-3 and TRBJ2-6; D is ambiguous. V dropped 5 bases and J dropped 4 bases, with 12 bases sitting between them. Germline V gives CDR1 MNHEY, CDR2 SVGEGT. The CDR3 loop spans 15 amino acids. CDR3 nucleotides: TGTGCCAGCAGTCCTCCGGGTTTGGGGGCCAACGTCCTGACTTTC. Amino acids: CASSPPGLGANVLTF.

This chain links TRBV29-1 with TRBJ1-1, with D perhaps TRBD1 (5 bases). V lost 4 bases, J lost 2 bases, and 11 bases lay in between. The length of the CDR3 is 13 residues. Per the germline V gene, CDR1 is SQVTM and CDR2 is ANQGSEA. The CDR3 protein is CSVAGGTNTEAFF. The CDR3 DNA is TGCAGCGTTGCGGGGGGTACTAACACTGAAGCTTTCTTT.

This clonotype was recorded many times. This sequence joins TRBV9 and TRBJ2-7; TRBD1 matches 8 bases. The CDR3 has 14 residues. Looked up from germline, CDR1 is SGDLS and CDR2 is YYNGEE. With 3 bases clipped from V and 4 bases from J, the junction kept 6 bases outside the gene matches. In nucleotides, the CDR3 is TGTGCCAGCAGCGCCCGAACAGGGGGGTACGAGCAGTACTTC. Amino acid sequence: CASSARTGGYEQYF.

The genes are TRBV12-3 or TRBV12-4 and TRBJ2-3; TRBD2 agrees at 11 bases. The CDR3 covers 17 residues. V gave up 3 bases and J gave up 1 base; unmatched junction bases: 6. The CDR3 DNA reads TGTGCCAGCAGTTTTCTCACTAGCGGGGGCCGCACAGATACGCAGTATTTT. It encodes CASSFLTSGGRTDTQYF.

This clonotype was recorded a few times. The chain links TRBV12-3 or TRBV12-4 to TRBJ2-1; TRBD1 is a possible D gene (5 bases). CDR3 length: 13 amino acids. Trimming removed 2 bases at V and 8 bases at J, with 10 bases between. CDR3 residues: CASSLSGPDEQFF. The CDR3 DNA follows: TGTGCCAGCAGTTTATCAGGGCCCGATGAGCAGTTCTTC.

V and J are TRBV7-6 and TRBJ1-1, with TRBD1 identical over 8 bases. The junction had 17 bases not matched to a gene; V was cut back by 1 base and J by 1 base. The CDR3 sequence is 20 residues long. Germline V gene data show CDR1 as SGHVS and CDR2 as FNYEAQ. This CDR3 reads CASSLESHRAGGERNTEAFF. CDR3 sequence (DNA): TGTGCCAGCAGCTTAGAATCCCATCGGGCAGGGGGCGAAAGGAACACTGAAGCTTTCTTT.

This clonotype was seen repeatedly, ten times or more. The chain's CDR3 is CASSLATSGSSYEQYF. CDR3 nucleotides: TGTGCCAGCAGCTTAGCAACTAGCGGGAGCTCCTACGAGCAGTACTTC. V and J are TRBV7-2 and TRBJ2-7; 11 nucleotides align to TRBD2. The CDR3 spans 16 residues. Germline CDR1 is SGHTA and CDR2 is FQGNSA. The trim removed 0 bases at V and 0 bases at J, leaving 1 base unmatched. The whole variable domain, filled in from reference TRBV7-2 and TRBJ2-7, reads GAGVSQSPSNKVTEKGKDVELRCDPISGHTALYWYRQSLGQGLEFLIYFQGNSAPDKSGLPSDRFSAERTGGSVSTLTIQRTQQEDSAVYLCASSLATSGSSYEQYFGPGTRLTVT.

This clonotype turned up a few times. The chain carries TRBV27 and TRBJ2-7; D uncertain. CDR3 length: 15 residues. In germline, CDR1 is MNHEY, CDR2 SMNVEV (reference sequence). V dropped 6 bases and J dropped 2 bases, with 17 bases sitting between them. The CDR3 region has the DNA TGTGCCAGCAGATCTTCATATGGAGCTCCCTACGAGCAGTACTTC. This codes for CASRSSYGAPYEQYF.

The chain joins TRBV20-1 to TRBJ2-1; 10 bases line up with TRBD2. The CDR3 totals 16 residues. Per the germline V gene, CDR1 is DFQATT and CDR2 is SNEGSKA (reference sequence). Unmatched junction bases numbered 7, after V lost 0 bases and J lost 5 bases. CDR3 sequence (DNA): TGCAGTGCTAGAGATAGAGGGGGACTAGCGAACAATGAGCAGTTCTTC. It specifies CSARDRGGLANNEQFF.

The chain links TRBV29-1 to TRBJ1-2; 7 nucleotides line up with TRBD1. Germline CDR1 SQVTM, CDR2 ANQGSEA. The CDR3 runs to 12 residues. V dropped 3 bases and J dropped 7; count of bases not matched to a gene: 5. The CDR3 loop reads CSVDIWTGGYTF. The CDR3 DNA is TGCAGCGTTGACATCTGGACAGGTGGCTACACCTTC.

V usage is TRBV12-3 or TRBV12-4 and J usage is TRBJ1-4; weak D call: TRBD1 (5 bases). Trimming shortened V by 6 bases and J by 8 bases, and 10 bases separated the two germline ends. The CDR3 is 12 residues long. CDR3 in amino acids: CASRHGGEKLFF. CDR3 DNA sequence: TGTGCCAGCAGACACGGGGGGGAAAAACTGTTTTTT.

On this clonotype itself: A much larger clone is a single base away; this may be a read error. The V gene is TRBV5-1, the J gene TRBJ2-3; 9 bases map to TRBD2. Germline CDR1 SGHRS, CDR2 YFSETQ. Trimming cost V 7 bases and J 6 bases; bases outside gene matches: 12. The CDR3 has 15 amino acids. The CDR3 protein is CASHLIAGVFDTQYF. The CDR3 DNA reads TGCGCCAGCCACCTAATAGCGGGAGTTTTTGATACGCAGTATTTT.

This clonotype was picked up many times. The CDR3 here is CASSLGSGIMKDTQYF. For the CDR3, the DNA is TGTGCCAGCAGCTTAGGGAGCGGGATAATGAAGGATACGCAGTATTTT. The V and J genes are TRBV7-2 and TRBJ2-3; 7 nucleotides line up with TRBD2. This CDR3 comprises 16 residues. Germline lookup yields CDR1 SGHTA and CDR2 FQGNSA. V lost 1 base and J lost 6; bases outside the gene matches: 10. Full variable domain (missing parts from reference TRBV7-2 and TRBJ2-3): GAGVSQSPSNKVTEKGKDVELRCDPISGHTALYWYRQSLGQGLEFLIYFQGNSAPDKSGLPSDRFSAERTGGSVSTLTIQRTQQEDSAVYLCASSLGSGIMKDTQYFGPGTRLTVL.

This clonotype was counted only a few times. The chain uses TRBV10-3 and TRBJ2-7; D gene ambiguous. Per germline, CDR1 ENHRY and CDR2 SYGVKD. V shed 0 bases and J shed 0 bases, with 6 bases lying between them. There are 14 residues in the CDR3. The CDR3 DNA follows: TGTGCCATCAGTGAGTCAGCCTTCTCCTACGAGCAGTACTTC. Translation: CAISESAFSYEQYF.

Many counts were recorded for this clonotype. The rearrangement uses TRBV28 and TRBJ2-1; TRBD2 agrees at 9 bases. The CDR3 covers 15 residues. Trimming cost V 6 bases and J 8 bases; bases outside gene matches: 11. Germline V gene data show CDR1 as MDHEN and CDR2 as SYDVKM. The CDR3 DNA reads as TGTGCCAGCAGACTCTCTAGCGGGAAAGCCGATGAGCAGTTCTTC. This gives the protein CASRLSSGKADEQFF.

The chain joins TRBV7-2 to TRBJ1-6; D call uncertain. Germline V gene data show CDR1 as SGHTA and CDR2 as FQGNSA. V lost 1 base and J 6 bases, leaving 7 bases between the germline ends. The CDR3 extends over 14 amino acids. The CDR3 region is CASSLERANSPLHF. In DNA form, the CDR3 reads TGTGCCAGCAGCTTAGAGAGGGCTAATTCACCCCTCCACTTT.

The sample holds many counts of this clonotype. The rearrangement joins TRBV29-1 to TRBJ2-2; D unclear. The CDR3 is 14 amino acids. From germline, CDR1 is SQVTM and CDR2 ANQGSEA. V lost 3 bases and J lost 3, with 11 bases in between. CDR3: CSVEGQVDTGELFF. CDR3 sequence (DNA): TGCAGCGTTGAGGGCCAGGTGGACACCGGGGAGCTGTTTTTT.

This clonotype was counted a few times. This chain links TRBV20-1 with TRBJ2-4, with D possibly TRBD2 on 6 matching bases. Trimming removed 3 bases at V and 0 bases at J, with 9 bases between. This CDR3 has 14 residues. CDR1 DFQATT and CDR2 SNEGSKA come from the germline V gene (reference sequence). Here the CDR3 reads CSASREVAKNIQYF. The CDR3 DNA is TGCAGTGCTAGTAGGGAGGTAGCCAAAAACATTCAGTACTTC.

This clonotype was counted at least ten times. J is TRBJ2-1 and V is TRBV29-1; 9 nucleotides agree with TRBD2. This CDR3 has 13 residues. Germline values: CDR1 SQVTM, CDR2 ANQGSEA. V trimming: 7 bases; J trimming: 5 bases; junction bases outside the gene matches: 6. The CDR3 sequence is CSGRLAEDNEQFF. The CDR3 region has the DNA TGCAGCGGTAGACTAGCGGAGGACAATGAGCAGTTCTTC.

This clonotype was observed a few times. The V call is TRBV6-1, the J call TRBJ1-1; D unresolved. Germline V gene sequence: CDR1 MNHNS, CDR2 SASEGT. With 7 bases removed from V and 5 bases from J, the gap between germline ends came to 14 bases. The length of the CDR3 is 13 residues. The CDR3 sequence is CASIPQALTEAFF. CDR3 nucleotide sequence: TGTGCCAGCATCCCACAAGCCCTGACTGAAGCTTTCTTT.

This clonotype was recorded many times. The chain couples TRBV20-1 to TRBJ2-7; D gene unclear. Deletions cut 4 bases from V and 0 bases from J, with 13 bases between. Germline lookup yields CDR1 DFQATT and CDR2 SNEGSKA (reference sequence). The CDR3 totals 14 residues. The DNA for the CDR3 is TGCAGTGCTAACGGATGGCCCAGCTCCTACGAGCAGTACTTC. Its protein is CSANGWPSSYEQYF.

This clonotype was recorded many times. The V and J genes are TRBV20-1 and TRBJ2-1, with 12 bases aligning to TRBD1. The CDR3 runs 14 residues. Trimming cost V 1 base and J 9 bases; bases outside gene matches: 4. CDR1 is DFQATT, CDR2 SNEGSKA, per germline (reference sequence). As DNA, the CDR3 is TGCAGTGCTAGAGGTGGGACAGGGGGCATTGAGCAGTTCTTC. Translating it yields CSARGGTGGIEQFF.

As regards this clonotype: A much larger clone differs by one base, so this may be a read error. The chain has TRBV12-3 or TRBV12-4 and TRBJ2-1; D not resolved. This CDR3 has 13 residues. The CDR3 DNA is TGTGCCGGCAGTTTTACTTTGGAAGATGAGCAGTTCTTC. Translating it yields CAGSFTLEDEQFF.

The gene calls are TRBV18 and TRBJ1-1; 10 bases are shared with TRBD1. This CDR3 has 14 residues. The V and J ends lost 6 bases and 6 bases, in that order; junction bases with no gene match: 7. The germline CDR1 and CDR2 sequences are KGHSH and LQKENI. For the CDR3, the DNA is TGTGCCAGCTCCCTCGGGACAGGGGAGGCTGAAGCTTTCTTT. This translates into CASSLGTGEAEAFF.

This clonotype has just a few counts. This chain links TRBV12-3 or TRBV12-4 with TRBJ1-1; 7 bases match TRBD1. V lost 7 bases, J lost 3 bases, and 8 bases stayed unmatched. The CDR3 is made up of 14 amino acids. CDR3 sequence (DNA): TGTGCCAGCAAAACCGGGACAGACCACACTGAAGCTTTCTTT. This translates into CASKTGTDHTEAFF.